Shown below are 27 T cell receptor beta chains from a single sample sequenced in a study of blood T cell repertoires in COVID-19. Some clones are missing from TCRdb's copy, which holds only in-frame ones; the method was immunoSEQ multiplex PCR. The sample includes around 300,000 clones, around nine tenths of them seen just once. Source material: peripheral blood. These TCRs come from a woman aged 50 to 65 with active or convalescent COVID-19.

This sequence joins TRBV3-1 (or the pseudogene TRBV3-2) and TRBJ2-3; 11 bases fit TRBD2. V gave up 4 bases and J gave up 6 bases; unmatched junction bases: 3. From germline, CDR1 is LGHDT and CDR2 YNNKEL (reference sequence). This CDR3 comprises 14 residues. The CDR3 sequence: CASSPTSGVDTQYF. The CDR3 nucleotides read TGTGCCAGCAGCCCGACTAGCGGGGTGGATACGCAGTATTTT.

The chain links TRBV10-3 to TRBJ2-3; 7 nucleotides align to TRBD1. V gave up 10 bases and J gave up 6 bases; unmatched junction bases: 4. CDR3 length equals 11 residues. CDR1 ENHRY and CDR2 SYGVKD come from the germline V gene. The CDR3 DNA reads TGTGCCAGCCAGGGGGTTGATACGCAGTATTTT. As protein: CASQGVDTQYF.

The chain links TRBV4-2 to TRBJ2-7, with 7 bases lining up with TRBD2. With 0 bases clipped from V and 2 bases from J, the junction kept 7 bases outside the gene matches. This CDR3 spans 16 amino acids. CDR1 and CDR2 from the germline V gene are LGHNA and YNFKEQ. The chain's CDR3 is CASSQEGAGEAYEQYF. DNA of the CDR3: TGTGCCAGCAGCCAAGAAGGGGCGGGAGAGGCCTACGAGCAGTACTTC.

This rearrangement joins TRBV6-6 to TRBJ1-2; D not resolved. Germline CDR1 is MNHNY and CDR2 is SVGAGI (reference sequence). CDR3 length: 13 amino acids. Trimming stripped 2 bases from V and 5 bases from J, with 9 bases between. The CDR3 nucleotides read TGTGCCAGCAGTTACGACATAGATTATGGCTACACCTTC. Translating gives CASSYDIDYGYTF.

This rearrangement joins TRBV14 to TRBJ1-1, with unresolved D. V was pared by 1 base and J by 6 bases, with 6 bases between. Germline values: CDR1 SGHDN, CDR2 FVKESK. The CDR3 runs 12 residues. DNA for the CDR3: TGTGCCAGCAGCCAAGCGCGGGCTGAAGCTTTCTTT. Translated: CASSQARAEAFF.

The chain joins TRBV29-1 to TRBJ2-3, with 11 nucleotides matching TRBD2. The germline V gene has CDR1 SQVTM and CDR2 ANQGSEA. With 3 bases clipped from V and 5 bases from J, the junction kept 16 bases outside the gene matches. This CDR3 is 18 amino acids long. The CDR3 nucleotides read TGCAGCGTTGAGACTTGGCTAGCGGGAGGTCGGATGGGAGATACGCAGTATTTT. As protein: CSVETWLAGGRMGDTQYF.

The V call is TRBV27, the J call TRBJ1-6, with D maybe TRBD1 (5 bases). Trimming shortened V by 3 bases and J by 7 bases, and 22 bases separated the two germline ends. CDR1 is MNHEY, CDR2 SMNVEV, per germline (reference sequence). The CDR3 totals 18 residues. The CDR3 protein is CASSLWGVFAGGNSPLHF. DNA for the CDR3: TGTGCCAGCAGTTTGTGGGGGGTTTTTGCGGGCGGGAATTCACCCCTCCACTTT.

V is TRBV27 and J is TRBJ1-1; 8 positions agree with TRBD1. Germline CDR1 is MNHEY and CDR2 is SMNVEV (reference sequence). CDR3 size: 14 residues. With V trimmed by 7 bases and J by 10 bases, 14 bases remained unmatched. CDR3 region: CASKMGQAFGTAFF. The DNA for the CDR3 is TGTGCCAGCAAAATGGGACAGGCCTTTGGGACAGCTTTCTTT.

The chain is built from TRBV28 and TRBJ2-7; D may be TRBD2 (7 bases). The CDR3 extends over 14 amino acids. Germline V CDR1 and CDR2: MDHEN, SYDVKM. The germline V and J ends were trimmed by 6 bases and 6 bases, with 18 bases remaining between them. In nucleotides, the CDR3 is TGTGCCAGCAGGGGGGGCGGGAGATTATCCGAGCAGTACTTC. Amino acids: CASRGGGRLSEQYF.

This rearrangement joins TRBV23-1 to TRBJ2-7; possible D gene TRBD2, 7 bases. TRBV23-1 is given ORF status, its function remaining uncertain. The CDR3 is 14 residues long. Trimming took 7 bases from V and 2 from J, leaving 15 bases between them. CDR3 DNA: TGCGCCAGCATCCCCCGGGGGGCCCCCTACGAGCAGTACTTC. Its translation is CASIPRGAPYEQYF.

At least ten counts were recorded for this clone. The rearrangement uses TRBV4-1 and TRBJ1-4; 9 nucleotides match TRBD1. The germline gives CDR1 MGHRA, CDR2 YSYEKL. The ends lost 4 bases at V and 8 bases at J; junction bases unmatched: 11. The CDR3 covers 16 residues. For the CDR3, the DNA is TGCGCCAGCAGCCTATCTACAGGGGGCGCATCCGAAAAACTGTTTTTT. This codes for CASSLSTGGASEKLFF.

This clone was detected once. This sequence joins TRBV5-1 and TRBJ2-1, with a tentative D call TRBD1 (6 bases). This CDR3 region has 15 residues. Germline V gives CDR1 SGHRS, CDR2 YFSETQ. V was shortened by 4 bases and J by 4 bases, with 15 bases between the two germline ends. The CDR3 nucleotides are TGCGCCAGCAGCGCTTCCAGGGGATCTTACAATGAGCAGTTCTTC. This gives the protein CASSASRGSYNEQFF.

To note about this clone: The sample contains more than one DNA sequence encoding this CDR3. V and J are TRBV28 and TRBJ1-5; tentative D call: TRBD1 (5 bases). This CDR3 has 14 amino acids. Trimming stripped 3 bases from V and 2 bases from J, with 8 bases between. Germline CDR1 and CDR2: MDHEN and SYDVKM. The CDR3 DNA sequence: TGTGCCAGCAGTTTGGGGCAGGGCAATCAGCCCCAGCATTTT. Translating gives CASSLGQGNQPQHF.

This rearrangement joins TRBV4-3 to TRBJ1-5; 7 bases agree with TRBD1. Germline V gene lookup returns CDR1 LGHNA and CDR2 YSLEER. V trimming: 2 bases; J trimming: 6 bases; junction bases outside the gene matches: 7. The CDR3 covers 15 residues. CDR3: CASSQLTGSGQPQHF. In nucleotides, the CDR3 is TGCGCCAGCAGCCAACTGACAGGGTCGGGTCAGCCCCAGCATTTT.

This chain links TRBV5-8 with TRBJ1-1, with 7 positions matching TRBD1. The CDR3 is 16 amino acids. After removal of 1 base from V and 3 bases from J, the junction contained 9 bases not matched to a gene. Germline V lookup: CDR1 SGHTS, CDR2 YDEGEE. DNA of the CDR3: TGTGCCAGCAGCTTGCGTCTGGGACAGCCCTACACTGAAGCTTTCTTT. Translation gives CASSLRLGQPYTEAFF. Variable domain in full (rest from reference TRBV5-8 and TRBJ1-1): EAGVTQSPTHLIKTRGQQATLRCSPISGHTSVYWYQQALGLGLQFLLWYDEGEERNRGNFPPRFSGRQFPNYSSELNVNALELEDSALYLCASSLRLGQPYTEAFFGQGTRLTVV.

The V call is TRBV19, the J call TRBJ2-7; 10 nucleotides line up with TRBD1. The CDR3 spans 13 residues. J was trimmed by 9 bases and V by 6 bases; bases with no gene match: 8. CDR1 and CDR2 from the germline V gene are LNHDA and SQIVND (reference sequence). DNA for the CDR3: TGTGCCAGTAGCATCAGACAGGGGGCTATGCAGTACTTC. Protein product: CASSIRQGAMQYF.

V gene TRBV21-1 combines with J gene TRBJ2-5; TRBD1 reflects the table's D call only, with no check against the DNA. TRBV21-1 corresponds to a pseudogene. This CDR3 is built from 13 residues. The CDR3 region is CASRRQGGETQYF. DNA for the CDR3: TGTGCCAGCAGGAGACAGGGGGGAGAGACCCAGTACTTC.

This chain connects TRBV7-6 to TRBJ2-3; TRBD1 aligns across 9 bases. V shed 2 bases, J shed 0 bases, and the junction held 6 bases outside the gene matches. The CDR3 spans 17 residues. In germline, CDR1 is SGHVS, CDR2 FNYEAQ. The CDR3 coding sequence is TGTGCCAGCAGCTTACACCCTGGACAGGGGAGCACAGATACGCAGTATTTT. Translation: CASSLHPGQGSTDTQYF.

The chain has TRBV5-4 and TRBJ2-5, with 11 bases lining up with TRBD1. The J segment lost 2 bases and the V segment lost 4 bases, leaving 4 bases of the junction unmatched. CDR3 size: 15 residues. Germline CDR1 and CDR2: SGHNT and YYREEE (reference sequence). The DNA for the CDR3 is TGTGCCAGCAGCCTGGACAGGGGGCTACAAGAGACCCAGTACTTC. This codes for CASSLDRGLQETQYF.

In DNA, the CDR3 is TGTGCCAGCAGTGAACGAATCAGGGCGTCGAAGGGTACTGAAGCTTTCTTT. As protein: CASSERIRASKGTEAFF. V is TRBV2 and J is TRBJ1-1; D possibly corresponds to TRBD1 (5 bases). CDR3 length: 17 amino acids. Germline V gene data show CDR1 as SNHLY and CDR2 as FYNNEI. Trimming removed 2 bases from V and 5 bases from J, with 21 bases in between.

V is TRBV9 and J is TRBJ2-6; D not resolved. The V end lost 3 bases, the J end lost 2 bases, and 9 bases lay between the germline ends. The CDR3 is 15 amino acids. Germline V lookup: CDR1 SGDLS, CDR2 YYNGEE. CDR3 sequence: CASSGNTAGANVLTF. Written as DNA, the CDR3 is TGTGCCAGCAGCGGCAACACCGCTGGGGCCAACGTCCTGACTTTC. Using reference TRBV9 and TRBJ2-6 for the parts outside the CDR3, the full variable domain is DSGVTQTPKHLITATGQRVTLRCSPRSGDLSVYWYQQSLDQGLQFLIQYYNGEERAKGNILERFSAQQFPDLHSELNLSSLELGDSALYFCASSGNTAGANVLTFGAGSRLTVL.

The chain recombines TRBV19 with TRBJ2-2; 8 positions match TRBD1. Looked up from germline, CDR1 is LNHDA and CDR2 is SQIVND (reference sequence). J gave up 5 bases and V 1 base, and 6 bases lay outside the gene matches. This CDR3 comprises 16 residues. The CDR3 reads CASSIGTGGITGELFF. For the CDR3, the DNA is TGTGCCAGTAGTATAGGTACAGGGGGTATAACCGGGGAGCTGTTTTTT.

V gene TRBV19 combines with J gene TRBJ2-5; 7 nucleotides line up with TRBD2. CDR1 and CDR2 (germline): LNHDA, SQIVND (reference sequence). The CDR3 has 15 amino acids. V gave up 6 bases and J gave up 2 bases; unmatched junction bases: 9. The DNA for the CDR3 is TGTGCCAGTAGGCTTAAAGCGGGGCGGCAAGAGACCCAGTACTTC. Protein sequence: CASRLKAGRQETQYF.

CDR3 region: CASSLRPQSSGNTIYF. CDR3 nucleotide sequence: TGTGCCAGCAGCTTGAGGCCGCAGAGCTCTGGAAACACCATATATTTT. The chain carries TRBV7-8 and TRBJ1-3, with D hard to call. Germline values: CDR1 SGHVS, CDR2 FQNEAQ. V gave up 3 bases and J gave up 0 bases, with 12 bases separating them. CDR3 size: 16 residues.

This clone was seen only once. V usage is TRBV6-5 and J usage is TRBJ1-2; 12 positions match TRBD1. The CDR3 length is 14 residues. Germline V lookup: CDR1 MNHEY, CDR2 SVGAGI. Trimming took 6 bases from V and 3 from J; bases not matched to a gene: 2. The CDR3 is CASRGQGAYYGYTF. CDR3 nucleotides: TGTGCCAGCAGGGGACAGGGGGCCTACTATGGCTACACCTTC.

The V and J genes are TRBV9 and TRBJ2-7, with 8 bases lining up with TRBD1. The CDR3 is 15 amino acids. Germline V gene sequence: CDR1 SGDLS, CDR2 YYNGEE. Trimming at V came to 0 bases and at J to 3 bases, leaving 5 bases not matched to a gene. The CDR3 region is CASSVAPDRVYEQYF. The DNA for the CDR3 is TGTGCCAGCAGCGTAGCTCCGGACAGGGTCTACGAGCAGTACTTC.

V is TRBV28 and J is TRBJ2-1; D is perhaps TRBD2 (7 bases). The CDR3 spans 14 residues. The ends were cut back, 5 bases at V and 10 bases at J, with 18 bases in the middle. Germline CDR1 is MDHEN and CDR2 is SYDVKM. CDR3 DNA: TGTGCCAGCAGTGGGGGGGCTTCGACCAACGAGCAGTTCTTC. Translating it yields CASSGGASTNEQFF.